This TCR beta chain was sequenced during a study of blood T cells in healthy people across ages. PCR was performed a second time for roughly 7 to 11 cycles using a sample-barcoded 5' primer and a J-beta primer mix. From the 5' RACE reads, TCRdb called clonotypes with MiXCR, one entry per CDR3 protein. The data show about 1.6 million distinct CDR3 sequences, almost 35% seen once. The CDR3 extends over 17 amino acids. Trimming removed 0 bases at V and 5 bases at J, with 19 bases between. The V gene's germline CDR1 is LGHNA and CDR2 YNFKEQ. The donors, healthy Caucasians from Russia, were aged about 6 to 90. This clonotype was seen only a few times.

The sequence was collected from a woman aged 25 to 39 in good health. The rearrangement links TRBV4-2 to TRBJ2-5; D possibly uses TRBD1 or TRBD2 (5 bases each). Sample: blood. The CDR3 DNA reads TGTGCCAGCAGCCAAGATCGGGGTCCGGGGCAGGTGGAGACCCAGTACTTC. Translating it yields CASSQDRGPGQVETQYF.